This TCR beta chain was sequenced during a study of cytomegalovirus exposure and HLA in healthy donors. Across the whole study: The 120 or so validation repertoires were reported in a later analysis to have been generated on the same platform as the roughly 680 first-cohort repertoires. Study-level findings and limits: That first-cohort TCR clusters tended to co-occur in the approximately 110 validation repertoires was found in a later analysis. Per published reports, the classifier diagnosed cytomegalovirus status with high specificity and sensitivity. Most TCR sequences showed up rarely, but some public TCRs showed up in many donors.

As concerns this clone: Antigen specificity is unknown.

The protocol was immunoSEQ multiplex PCR, while the TCRdb copy is restricted to in-frame clones and leaves out a portion. The sample includes fewer than 90,000 clones, about 96% of them seen just once. Trimming removed 3 bases from V and 3 bases from J, with 7 bases in between. This CDR3 contains 13 residues. Germline V gene data show CDR1 as SGHAT and CDR2 as FQNNGV. The origin of this receptor is a man aged 18-30 years in good health and CMV-seropositive. The chain links TRBV11-2 to TRBJ2-3, with D possibly TRBD1 on 5 matching bases. The sample taken for sequencing was PBMCs. CDR3 sequence reads: CASSFKGTDTQYF. CDR3 bases: TGTGCCAGCAGCTTTAAGGGGACAGATACGCAGTATTTT.